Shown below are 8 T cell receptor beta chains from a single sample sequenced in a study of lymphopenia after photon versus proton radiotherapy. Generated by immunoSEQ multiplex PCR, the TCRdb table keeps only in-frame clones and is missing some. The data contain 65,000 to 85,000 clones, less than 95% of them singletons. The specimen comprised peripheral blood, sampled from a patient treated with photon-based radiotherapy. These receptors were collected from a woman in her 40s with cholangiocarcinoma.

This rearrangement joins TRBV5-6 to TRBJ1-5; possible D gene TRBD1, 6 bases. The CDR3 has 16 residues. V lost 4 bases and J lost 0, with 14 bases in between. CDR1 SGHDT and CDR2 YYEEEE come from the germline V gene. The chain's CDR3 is CASSGRGAGSNQPQHF. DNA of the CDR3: TGTGCCAGCAGCGGGAGGGGGGCCGGTAGCAATCAGCCCCAGCATTTT.

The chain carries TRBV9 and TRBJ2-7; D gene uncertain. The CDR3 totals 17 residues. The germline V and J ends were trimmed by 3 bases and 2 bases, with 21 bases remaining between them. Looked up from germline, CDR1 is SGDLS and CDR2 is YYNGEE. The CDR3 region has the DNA TGTGCCAGCAGCGAGGGCCCCCTAGGGCAGCATACCTACGAGCAGTACTTC. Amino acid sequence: CASSEGPLGQHTYEQYF.

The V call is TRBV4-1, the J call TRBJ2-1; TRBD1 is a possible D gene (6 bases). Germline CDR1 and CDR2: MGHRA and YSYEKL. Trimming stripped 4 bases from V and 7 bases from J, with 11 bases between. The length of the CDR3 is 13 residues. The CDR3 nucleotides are TGCGCCAGCAGCCGAGGGGGTAGGAATGAGCAGTTCTTC. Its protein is CASSRGGRNEQFF.

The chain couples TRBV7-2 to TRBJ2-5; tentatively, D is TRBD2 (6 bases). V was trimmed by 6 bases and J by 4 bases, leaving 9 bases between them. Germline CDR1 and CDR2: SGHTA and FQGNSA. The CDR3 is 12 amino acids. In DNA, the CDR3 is TGTGCCAGCAGGCGGGGCGCAGAGACCCAGTACTTC. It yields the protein CASRRGAETQYF.

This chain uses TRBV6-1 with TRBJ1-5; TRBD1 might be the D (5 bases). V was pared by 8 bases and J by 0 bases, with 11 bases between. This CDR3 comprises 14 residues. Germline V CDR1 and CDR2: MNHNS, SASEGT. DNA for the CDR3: TGTGCCAGCGCCTGGGGGTATAGCAATCAGCCCCAGCATTTT. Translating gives CASAWGYSNQPQHF.

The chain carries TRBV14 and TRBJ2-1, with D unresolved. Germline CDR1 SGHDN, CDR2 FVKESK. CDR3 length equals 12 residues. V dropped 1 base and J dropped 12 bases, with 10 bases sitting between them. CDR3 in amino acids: CASSQVGGGQFF. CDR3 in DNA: TGTGCCAGCAGCCAAGTCGGCGGTGGGCAGTTCTTC. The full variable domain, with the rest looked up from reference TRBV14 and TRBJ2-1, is EAGVTQFPSHSVIEKGQTVTLRCDPISGHDNLYWYRRVMGKEIKFLLHFVKESKQDESGMPNNRFLAERTGGTYSTLKVQPAELEDSGVYFCASSQVGGGQFFGPGTRLTVL.

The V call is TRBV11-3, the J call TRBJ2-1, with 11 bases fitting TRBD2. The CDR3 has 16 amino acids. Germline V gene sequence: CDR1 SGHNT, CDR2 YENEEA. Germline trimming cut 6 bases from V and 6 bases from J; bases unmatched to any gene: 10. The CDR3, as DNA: TGTGCCAGCAGTTTCGATAGCGGGAGGGCCTCCAATGAGCAGTTCTTC. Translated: CASSFDSGRASNEQFF.

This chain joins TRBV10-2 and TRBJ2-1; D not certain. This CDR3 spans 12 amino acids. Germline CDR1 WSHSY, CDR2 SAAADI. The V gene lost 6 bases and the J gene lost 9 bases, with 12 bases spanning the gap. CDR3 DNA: TGCGCCAGCAGCAGAAGTAATAGTGAGCAGTTCTTC. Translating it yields CASSRSNSEQFF.